The present T cell receptor beta chain was sequenced within a study of blood T cell repertoires in COVID-19. Study information: Specimens from acute and convalescent COVID-19 originated in the United States, Italy and Spain. In each case, the material was cDNA or gDNA derived from T cells, B-cell-depleted T cells, or PBMCs.

Authors' analysis steps: Amplification of reference gene primers provided the estimated nucleated cell counts. Libraries were prepared by immunoSEQ multiplex PCR; TCRdb keeps only in-frame clonotypes and omits some of them. That table is the source of V, J and clone size, and D and trimming were worked out from the DNA. Here the sample spans under 55,000 clones, about 85% being singletons. The CDR3 has 14 residues. Trimming removed 5 bases from V and 1 base from J, with 11 bases in between. Looked up from germline, CDR1 is PRHDT and CDR2 is FYEKMQ (reference sequence). The receptor was isolated from a man aged 35-49 years with active COVID-19. The chain links TRBV13 to TRBJ1-1; possible D gene TRBD1, 5 bases. Sequencing was done on a sample of peripheral blood. CDR3 coding DNA: TGTGCCAGCAGCCCGGGGGACGAGAACACTGAAGCTTTCTTT. Translated, it gives CASSPGDENTEAFF.